The clone carrying this TCR beta chain was detected a few times. Germline assignment: CDR1 GTSNPN and CDR2 SVGIG (reference sequence). The CDR3 length is 15 residues. The germline V and J ends were trimmed by 4 bases and 10 bases, with 20 bases remaining between them. This entry belongs to a study of blood T cells in healthy people across ages. Then a second PCR, running roughly 6 to 12 cycles, was carried out with a sample-barcoded 5' primer and a J-beta primer mix. Through a template-switch adaptor with 12 random nucleotides, each cDNA molecule received a tag. TCRdb analysed the 5' RACE reads with MiXCR anew, one entry per CDR3 protein. The sample includes 800,000 to 1,000,000 distinct CDR3 sequences, 40% to 60% of them seen just once. The donors, all healthy, were Caucasians living in Russia, aged 6 to 90.

The chain has TRBV30 and TRBJ1-6; D ambiguous. The source material was blood. This clonotype was obtained from a young man in good health. This CDR3 is CAWTHVYGPGSPLHF. The CDR3 DNA reads as TGTGCCTGGACACACGTCTATGGCCCTGGGTCACCCCTCCACTTT.